Listed here are 30 T cell receptor beta chains from one sample, sequenced in a study of blood T cell repertoires in COVID-19. This table comes from immunoSEQ multiplex PCR, and its TCRdb copy is limited to in-frame clones, with some not included. The sample contains around 40,000 clones, 75% to 90% of which appear only once. The specimen sequenced was peripheral blood. The receptor set was obtained from a man aged 45-60 years with active COVID-19.

This chain links TRBV7-9 with TRBJ2-1, with TRBD2 matching over 7 bases. V was clipped by 5 bases and J by 8 bases; unmatched bases: 9. The CDR3 covers 14 residues. Germline CDR1 SEHNR, CDR2 FQNEAQ (reference sequence). DNA of the CDR3: TGTGCCAGCAGCGTCAGCGGGACCCACGATGAGCAGTTCTTC. It yields the protein CASSVSGTHDEQFF.

The J gene is TRBJ2-7, the V gene TRBV28, with D perhaps TRBD1 (5 bases). V lost 5 bases and J 3 bases, leaving 23 bases between the germline ends. From germline, CDR1 is MDHEN and CDR2 SYDVKM. This CDR3 region has 17 residues. The CDR3 region has the DNA TGTGCCAGCAGTAGGGTTGTAGGCTGGGGCGGCAACTACGAGCAGTACTTC. It is translated as CASSRVVGWGGNYEQYF.

This clone appeared a single time. The gene calls are TRBV29-1 and TRBJ2-7; D possibly corresponds to TRBD1 (5 bases). There are 12 residues in the CDR3. V was pared by 3 bases and J by 5 bases, with 11 bases between. From germline, CDR1 is SQVTM and CDR2 ANQGSEA. The CDR3 protein is CSVDRGGHEQYF. The CDR3 region has the DNA TGCAGCGTTGATAGGGGTGGCCACGAGCAGTACTTC.

The chain carries TRBV4-1 and TRBJ2-7; D not certain. The V gene's germline CDR1 is MGHRA and CDR2 YSYEKL. V was shortened by 0 bases and J by 3 bases, with 6 bases between the two germline ends. The CDR3 has 13 residues. The CDR3 region is CASSQELDYEQYF. CDR3 DNA: TGCGCCAGCAGCCAAGAACTTGACTACGAGCAGTACTTC.

The genes are TRBV19 and TRBJ2-1, with 7 bases aligning to TRBD1. Germline trimming cut 2 bases from V and 2 bases from J; bases unmatched to any gene: 0. This CDR3 comprises 14 residues. The germline V gene encodes CDR1 LNHDA and CDR2 SQIVND (reference sequence). As DNA, the CDR3 is TGTGCCAGTAGTATACAGGGGGCCTACAATGAGCAGTTCTTC. Its translation is CASSIQGAYNEQFF.

V usage is TRBV5-6 and J usage is TRBJ2-7; D perhaps matches TRBD2 (5 bases). The germline V and J ends were trimmed by 0 bases and 4 bases, with 8 bases remaining between them. Germline values: CDR1 SGHDT, CDR2 YYEEEE. CDR3 size: 13 residues. The CDR3 protein is CASSLAGYYEQYF. The CDR3 DNA is TGTGCCAGCAGCTTGGCGGGGTATTACGAGCAGTACTTC.

This clone has a single count. The chain carries TRBV28 and TRBJ2-3; TRBD2 agrees at 16 bases. V shed 1 base, J shed 2 bases, and the junction held 6 bases outside the gene matches. Germline V gives CDR1 MDHEN, CDR2 SYDVKM. There are 19 residues in the CDR3. The CDR3 nucleotides are TGTGCCAGCAGTTTATCGGGACTAGCGGGAGGGAGGGCCACAGATACGCAGTATTTT. This gives the protein CASSLSGLAGGRATDTQYF.

The chain uses TRBV7-3 and TRBJ2-1, with 7 bases identical to TRBD2. V dropped 5 bases and J dropped 5; count of bases not matched to a gene: 3. The CDR3 has 13 residues. Germline V gene sequence: CDR1 SGHTA, CDR2 FQGTGA. The CDR3 spells CASSALANNEQFF. The CDR3 nucleotides are TGTGCCAGCAGCGCACTAGCGAACAATGAGCAGTTCTTC.

The chain recombines TRBV19 with TRBJ2-6; 11 nucleotides match TRBD1. Per germline, CDR1 LNHDA and CDR2 SQIVND (reference sequence). CDR3 length: 18 amino acids. V was pared by 2 bases and J by 0 bases, with 3 bases of the junction left unmatched. Here the CDR3 reads CASSILGTGGSGANVLTF. The CDR3 coding sequence is TGTGCCAGTAGTATACTCGGGACAGGGGGCTCTGGGGCCAACGTCCTGACTTTC.

The J gene is TRBJ2-2, the V gene TRBV11-2; D is perhaps TRBD2 (6 bases). This CDR3 comprises 15 residues. The V end lost 2 bases, the J end lost 1 base, and 8 bases lay between the germline ends. Germline-derived CDR1 and CDR2 are SGHAT and FQNNGV. This CDR3 is CASSLRLGNTGELFF. CDR3 DNA: TGTGCCAGCAGCTTAAGACTAGGGAACACCGGGGAGCTGTTTTTT.

V usage is TRBV14 and J usage is TRBJ2-5; D gene unclear. CDR1 SGHDN and CDR2 FVKESK come from the germline V gene. This CDR3 has 13 residues. Trimming stripped 1 base from V and 2 bases from J, with 5 bases between. CDR3 nucleotide sequence: TGTGCCAGCAGCCAAGGAGAACAAGAGACCCAGTACTTC. This encodes CASSQGEQETQYF.

The chain uses TRBV5-4 and TRBJ2-2, with 7 bases matching TRBD1. This CDR3 has 15 residues. Germline V CDR1 and CDR2: SGHNT, YYREEE (reference sequence). Trimming took 2 bases from V and 5 from J; bases not matched to a gene: 6. DNA of the CDR3: TGTGCCAGCAGCTTCGACAGGGTACTAACCGGGGAGCTGTTTTTT. Amino acid sequence: CASSFDRVLTGELFF.

The V call is TRBV5-6, the J call TRBJ2-2; tentative D call: TRBD2 (5 bases). CDR3 size: 15 residues. With 0 bases removed from V and 7 bases from J, the gap between germline ends came to 13 bases. Germline CDR1 is SGHDT and CDR2 is YYEEEE. The CDR3 region is CASSLGTLAGGELFF. As DNA, the CDR3 is TGTGCCAGCAGCTTGGGGACGCTAGCTGGCGGGGAGCTGTTTTTT.

In this sample, this clone turned up once. V is TRBV5-1 and J is TRBJ2-7; the D gene is possibly TRBD2 (5 bases). This CDR3 is 13 amino acids long. The germline CDR1 and CDR2 sequences are SGHRS and YFSETQ. Trimming removed 6 bases at V and 4 bases at J, with 14 bases between. The CDR3 DNA sequence: TGCGCCAGCAAGAGGGAGACGCGATACGAGCAGTACTTC. Amino acids: CASKRETRYEQYF.

This chain links TRBV7-9 with TRBJ2-7, with TRBD2 matching over 10 bases. In germline, CDR1 is SEHNR, CDR2 FQNEAQ (reference sequence). The CDR3 length is 15 residues. Trimming took 4 bases from V and 0 from J; bases not matched to a gene: 3. CDR3 sequence reads: CASSSGLASSYEQYF. In nucleotides, the CDR3 is TGTGCCAGCAGCTCGGGACTAGCGAGCTCCTACGAGCAGTACTTC.

This clone was detected once. The genes are TRBV18 and TRBJ1-2, with 7 bases that match TRBD1. After removal of 3 bases from V and 1 base from J, the junction contained 5 bases not matched to a gene. The CDR3 covers 15 residues. The V gene's germline CDR1 is KGHSH and CDR2 LQKENI. In DNA, the CDR3 is TGTGCCAGCTCACCCAGACAGGGAGTTAACTATGGCTACACCTTC. It is translated as CASSPRQGVNYGYTF. The full variable domain, in which reference TRBV18 and TRBJ1-2 provide the parts outside the CDR3, is NAGVMQNPRHLVRRRGQEARLRCSPMKGHSHVYWYRQLPEEGLKFMVYLQKENIIDESGMPKERFSAEFPKEGPSILRIQQVVRGDSAAYFCASSPRQGVNYGYTFGSGTRLTVV.

This clone was recorded a few times. The CDR3 DNA is TGCGCCAGCAGCCCGGGACTTCCCCACACCGGGGAGCTGTTTTTT. It translates to CASSPGLPHTGELFF. The chain is built from TRBV4-1 and TRBJ2-2; D might be TRBD2 (6 bases). The CDR3 is 15 residues long. The V gene lost 4 bases and the J gene lost 3 bases, with 12 bases spanning the gap. Germline V gives CDR1 MGHRA, CDR2 YSYEKL.

The chain joins TRBV6-5 to TRBJ1-2, with a tentative D call TRBD1 (6 bases). The CDR3 runs 12 residues. Germline CDR1 MNHEY, CDR2 SVGAGI. The V end lost 6 bases, the J end lost 6 bases, and 11 bases lay between the germline ends. CDR3 protein: CASRGQINGYTF. The CDR3 DNA reads as TGTGCCAGCAGAGGACAGATTAATGGCTACACCTTC.

This clone was seen a single time. The chain is built from TRBV4-1 and TRBJ2-7, with 7 nucleotides matching TRBD2. Germline CDR1 reads MGHRA; CDR2 reads YSYEKL. The CDR3 extends over 15 amino acids. V lost 1 base and J lost 0; bases outside the gene matches: 3. CDR3 loop: CASSQVAGASYEQYF. The CDR3, as DNA: TGCGCCAGCAGCCAAGTGGCGGGAGCCTCCTACGAGCAGTACTTC.

This clone was detected only a few times. The chain combines TRBV3-1 (or the pseudogene TRBV3-2) with TRBJ2-1; weak D call: TRBD1 (5 bases). The germline gives CDR1 LGHDT, CDR2 YNNKEL (reference sequence). V dropped 1 base and J dropped 8 bases, with 15 bases sitting between them. CDR3 length: 15 residues. For the CDR3, the DNA is TGTGCCAGCAGCCAAGGCACTCCAGGGATGGATGAGCAGTTCTTC. It encodes CASSQGTPGMDEQFF.

Details on this clone: A junction end diverges from the germline sequence, so it may reflect a read error. This sequence joins TRBV28 and TRBJ1-4, with 9 bases matching TRBD1. This CDR3 has 16 residues. The germline gives CDR1 MDHEN, CDR2 SYDVKM. CDR3 sequence: CASSRDRARQNEELFF. CDR3 bases: TGTGCCAGCAGTAGGGACAGGGCCAGGCAGAATGAAGAACTGTTTTTT. The full variable domain, with the rest looked up from reference TRBV28 and TRBJ1-4, is DVKVTQSSRYLVKRTGEKVFLECVQDMDHENMFWYRQDPGLGLRLIYFSYDVKMKEKGDIPEGYSVSREKKERFSLILESASTNQTSMYLCASSRDRARQNEELFFGSGTQLSVL.

Regarding this clone: The same CDR3 can be traced to other DNA sequences in this sample. The V and J genes are TRBV6-1 and TRBJ2-7; maybe TRBD1 (7 bases). The germline CDR1 and CDR2 sequences are MNHNS and SASEGT. Trimming removed 1 base from V and 3 bases from J, with 10 bases in between. The length of the CDR3 is 14 residues. This chain's CDR3 is CASSEGQGLYEQYF. The CDR3 DNA reads as TGTGCCAGCAGTGAAGGACAGGGACTCTACGAGCAGTACTTC.

The V gene is TRBV28, the J gene TRBJ2-5; TRBD1 is a possible D gene (5 bases). Germline lookup yields CDR1 MDHEN and CDR2 SYDVKM. CDR3 length: 15 amino acids. The V gene lost 3 bases and the J gene lost 3 bases, with 14 bases spanning the gap. CDR3 protein: CASSFVRVRKETQYF. CDR3 sequence (DNA): TGTGCCAGCAGTTTTGTCAGGGTGAGAAAAGAGACCCAGTACTTC. Drawing the rest from reference TRBV28 and TRBJ2-5, the complete variable domain is DVKVTQSSRYLVKRTGEKVFLECVQDMDHENMFWYRQDPGLGLRLIYFSYDVKMKEKGDIPEGYSVSREKKERFSLILESASTNQTSMYLCASSFVRVRKETQYFGPGTRLLVL.

The chain joins TRBV6-1 to TRBJ2-2; 7 bases agree with TRBD2. V lost 3 bases and J lost 6; bases outside the gene matches: 4. The CDR3 extends over 14 amino acids. Germline assignment: CDR1 MNHNS and CDR2 SASEGT. CDR3 protein: CASSDGGGAGELFF. CDR3 sequence (DNA): TGTGCCAGCAGTGACGGGGGAGGGGCCGGGGAGCTGTTTTTT.

This chain joins TRBV9 and TRBJ2-7; 7 bases match TRBD1. Looked up from germline, CDR1 is SGDLS and CDR2 is YYNGEE. V was clipped by 7 bases and J by 0 bases; unmatched bases: 7. The CDR3 loop spans 14 amino acids. The CDR3, as DNA: TGTGCCAGCTCGTCGGACAGGAACTCCTACGAGCAGTACTTC. Translated: CASSSDRNSYEQYF. Using reference TRBV9 and TRBJ2-7 for the parts outside the CDR3, the full variable domain is DSGVTQTPKHLITATGQRVTLRCSPRSGDLSVYWYQQSLDQGLQFLIQYYNGEERAKGNILERFSAQQFPDLHSELNLSSLELGDSALYFCASSSDRNSYEQYFGPGTRLTVT.

The chain links TRBV6-6 to TRBJ2-7; 10 nucleotides agree with TRBD1. The CDR3 is 15 residues long. Unmatched junction bases numbered 11, after V lost 5 bases and J lost 7 bases. Germline V gives CDR1 MNHNY, CDR2 SVGAGI (reference sequence). This chain's CDR3 is CASSDTGTGVREQYF. CDR3 DNA: TGTGCCAGCAGTGACACCGGGACAGGGGTTAGGGAGCAGTACTTC.

The chain links TRBV7-9 to TRBJ1-1; no definite D call. Germline values: CDR1 SEHNR, CDR2 FQNEAQ (reference sequence). Deletions cut 3 bases from V and 6 bases from J, with 14 bases between. The CDR3 is 14 residues long. CDR3 DNA: TGTGCCAGCAGCTTCGGGAGCGGGGTACCTGAAGCTTTCTTT. It encodes CASSFGSGVPEAFF. The whole variable domain, filled in from reference TRBV7-9 and TRBJ1-1, reads DTGVSQNPRHKITKRGQNVTFRCDPISEHNRLYWYRQTLGQGPEFLTYFQNEAQLEKSRLLSDRFSAERPKGSFSTLEIQRTEQGDSAMYLCASSFGSGVPEAFFGQGTRLTVV.

The rearrangement uses TRBV18 and TRBJ2-3, with 10 bases that match TRBD2. CDR3 length: 14 residues. V was pared by 6 bases and J by 3 bases, with 3 bases of the junction left unmatched. Germline values: CDR1 KGHSH, CDR2 LQKENI. CDR3 sequence (DNA): TGTGCCAGCTCCCGGACTAGCGGTACAGATACGCAGTATTTT. This codes for CASSRTSGTDTQYF.

This chain joins TRBV20-1 and TRBJ2-2; the match to TRBD1 covers 7 bases. J gave up 4 bases and V 3 bases, and 5 bases lay outside the gene matches. This CDR3 is built from 14 residues. In germline, CDR1 is DFQATT, CDR2 SNEGSKA (reference sequence). Written as DNA, the CDR3 is TGCAGTGCTAGTTTAGACAGGGCCACCGGGGAGCTGTTTTTT. It codes for CSASLDRATGELFF.

The rearrangement joins TRBV24-1 to TRBJ1-5, with no clear D. The CDR3 has 12 residues. Trimming took 5 bases from V and 1 from J, leaving 2 bases between them. CDR1 KGHDR and CDR2 SFDVKD come from the germline V gene. The CDR3 DNA is TGTGCCACCAGTGCAAGCAATCAGCCCCAGCATTTT. Translated: CATSASNQPQHF.